Each of the 17 T cell receptor beta chains below was sequenced from the same sample in a study of regulatory T cells in long-lasting Graves disease. The time point was: newly diagnosed GD, antithyroid drugs for less than 3 months. Construction of the TCR library relied on RNA isolated from PBMCs. Libraries of TCR beta came from iRepertoire HTBI primers plus Arm-PCR of CDR3 regions. TCRdb re-analysed the multiplex PCR reads in MiXCR, keeping a single row per CDR3 protein. The top ten hold 18% of the sample, which has about 620,000 distinct CDR3 sequences, roughly 15% seen once. This same sample was also part of a study on T cells in Graves' hyperthyroidism and ophthalmopathy.

The input for sequencing was peripheral blood mononuclear cells (PBMCs), taken at new diagnosis, from a patient treated with antithyroid drugs. These receptors were obtained from a woman in her 30s with Graves disease.

In this sample, this clonotype turned up a few times. V gene TRBV3-1 combines with J gene TRBJ1-5, with D uncertain. V lost 2 bases and J lost 0, with 8 bases in between. CDR3 length equals 15 residues. Germline CDR1 and CDR2: LGHDT and YNNKEL (reference sequence). The DNA for the CDR3 is TGTGCCAGCAGCCAATTCCCAGATAGCAATCAGCCCCAGCATTTT. Protein: CASSQFPDSNQPQHF.

This clonotype has ten or more counts. The genes are TRBV27 and TRBJ2-1, with 9 nucleotides matching TRBD2. Germline V CDR1 and CDR2: MNHEY, SMNVEV (reference sequence). With 5 bases clipped from V and 5 bases from J, the junction kept 10 bases outside the gene matches. The CDR3 runs 16 residues. DNA of the CDR3: TGTGCCAGCAGTCCGAATAGCGGGAGTCTCCACAATGAGCAGTTCTTC. This gives the protein CASSPNSGSLHNEQFF.

This clonotype has just a few counts. The rearrangement uses TRBV29-1 and TRBJ2-5; D is tentatively TRBD1 or TRBD2 (5 bases each). CDR3 size: 13 residues. V was clipped by 7 bases and J by 2 bases, with 14 bases between them. CDR1 is SQVTM, CDR2 ANQGSEA, per germline. DNA of the CDR3: TGCAGCGCCGGGACGGGGATACAAGAGACCCAGTACTTC. This codes for CSAGTGIQETQYF. The full variable domain, completed using reference TRBV29-1 and TRBJ2-5, is SAVISQKPSRDICQRGTSLTIQCQVDSQVTMMFWYRQQPGQSLTLIATANQGSEATYESGFVIDKFPISRPNLTFSTLTVSNMSPEDSSIYLCSAGTGIQETQYFGPGTRLLVL.

This clonotype was detected ten times or more. The chain carries TRBV7-2 and TRBJ1-4; D possibly corresponds to TRBD1 (5 bases). This CDR3 has 15 amino acids. The V gene's germline CDR1 is SGHTA and CDR2 FQGNSA. Between the trimmed V and J ends, which lost 5 bases and 5 bases, there was a span of 15 bases. The CDR3 is CASSPGDSANEKLFF. The CDR3 DNA reads as TGTGCCAGCAGCCCGGGGGACTCCGCGAATGAAAAACTGTTTTTT.

This rearrangement joins TRBV12-3 or TRBV12-4 to TRBJ2-3; no definite D call. CDR3 length: 15 amino acids. V was pared by 2 bases and J by 4 bases, with 13 bases between. The CDR3 DNA reads TGTGCCAGCAGTTTACTCCGGCCAGCAGCAGATACGCAGTATTTT. Residues: CASSLLRPAADTQYF.

This chain connects TRBV28 to TRBJ2-3; no clear D. The CDR3 loop spans 14 amino acids. CDR1 and CDR2 from the germline V gene are MDHEN and SYDVKM. Trimming stripped 7 bases from V and 5 bases from J, with 16 bases between. CDR3 region: CASKTASKVDTQYF. The CDR3 coding sequence is TGTGCCAGCAAAACGGCTAGTAAAGTAGATACGCAGTATTTT.

This chain connects TRBV28 to TRBJ2-2; possibly TRBD1 for D (6 bases). In germline, CDR1 is MDHEN, CDR2 SYDVKM. The CDR3 covers 13 residues. For the CDR3, the DNA is TGTGCTTGTTGGGGACAAAACACCGGGGAGCTGTTTTTT. It is translated as CACWGQNTGELFF.

A few counts support this clonotype. The chain combines TRBV29-1 with TRBJ2-1; TRBD2 agrees at 9 bases. The V gene end was trimmed by 8 bases and the J gene end by 4 bases; junction bases not matched to a gene: 9. This CDR3 is built from 14 residues. Per germline, CDR1 SQVTM and CDR2 ANQGSEA. CDR3 in amino acids: CSSIGAGGYNEQFF. As DNA, the CDR3 is TGCAGCTCCATCGGGGCGGGGGGGTACAATGAGCAGTTCTTC.

In this sample, this clonotype turned up many times. The CDR3 here is CSATTYGTVNQPQHF. The CDR3 bases are TGCAGTGCTACTACTTACGGGACAGTTAATCAGCCCCAGCATTTT. The V call is TRBV20-1, the J call TRBJ1-5; 7 bases match TRBD1. The V gene's germline CDR1 is DFQATT and CDR2 SNEGSKA (reference sequence). There are 15 residues in the CDR3. The junction had 10 bases not matched to a gene; V was cut back by 4 bases and J by 4 bases.

This clonotype has only a few counts. This chain joins TRBV10-1 and TRBJ2-1; the D is unclear. This CDR3 is built from 12 residues. V was clipped by 4 bases and J by 10 bases, with 11 bases between them. From germline, CDR1 is WNHNN and CDR2 SYGVQD (reference sequence). The CDR3 nucleotides are TGCGCCAGCAGTGGTTACGATACCGAGCAGTTCTTC. The encoded protein is CASSGYDTEQFF.

This chain uses TRBV28 with TRBJ1-5; the D gene is possibly TRBD1 (5 bases). The CDR3 is 13 residues long. Germline CDR1 reads MDHEN; CDR2 reads SYDVKM. Trimming removed 5 bases at V and 6 bases at J, with 11 bases between. In nucleotides, the CDR3 is TGTGCCAGCAGTCCCCCTGACAGTCAGCCCCAGCATTTT. It encodes CASSPPDSQPQHF. Full variable domain (missing parts from reference TRBV28 and TRBJ1-5): DVKVTQSSRYLVKRTGEKVFLECVQDMDHENMFWYRQDPGLGLRLIYFSYDVKMKEKGDIPEGYSVSREKKERFSLILESASTNQTSMYLCASSPPDSQPQHFGDGTRLSIL.

There are many counts of this clonotype. The rearrangement links TRBV28 to TRBJ1-2, with 11 bases lining up with TRBD1. V gave up 1 base and J gave up 8 bases; unmatched junction bases: 9. CDR1 and CDR2 from the germline V gene are MDHEN and SYDVKM. CDR3 size: 16 residues. The CDR3 region is CASSLYGTGGVIGYTF. CDR3 in DNA: TGTGCCAGCAGTTTATATGGGACAGGGGGAGTGATAGGCTACACCTTC.

This clonotype appeared many times. V and J are TRBV7-8 and TRBJ1-1; D remains ambiguous. Trimming took 4 bases from V and 10 from J, leaving 16 bases between them. The CDR3 covers 13 residues. Germline values: CDR1 SGHVS, CDR2 FQNEAQ. The chain's CDR3 is CASSYSPTGAAFF. CDR3 coding DNA: TGTGCCAGCAGCTACTCTCCCACTGGCGCAGCTTTCTTT.

A remark on this clonotype: This could be a read error, since a much larger clone is one nucleotide away. V is TRBV28 and J is TRBJ2-7; D is perhaps TRBD2 (6 bases). CDR1 is MDHEN, CDR2 SYDVKM, per germline. V was clipped by 6 bases and J by 2 bases, with 17 bases between them. The CDR3 is made up of 15 amino acids. CDR3 in DNA: TGTGCCAGCAGCCGGGTGAGCAGGGAGGCCTACGAGCAGTACTTC. It specifies CASSRVSREAYEQYF. The complete variable domain, with remaining parts taken from reference TRBV28 and TRBJ2-7, reads DVKVTQSSRYLVKRTGEKVFLECVQDMDHENMFWYRQDPGLGLRLIYFSYDVKMKEKGDIPEGYSVSREKKERFSLILESASTNQTSMYLCASSRVSREAYEQYFGPGTRLTVT.

As for this clonotype: This may be a read error: a much more frequent sequence differs by one nucleotide. The rearrangement links TRBV20-1 to TRBJ2-4; 9 bases line up with TRBD1. Germline CDR1 DFQATT, CDR2 SNEGSKA (reference sequence). This CDR3 region has 15 residues. CDR3 residues: CSARGDRVGKDIQYF. CDR3 in DNA: TGCAGTGCTCGAGGGGACAGGGTCGGCAAAGACATTCAGTACTTC.

In this sample, this clonotype turned up a few times. This chain connects TRBV28 to TRBJ1-2; D is undetermined. CDR1 is MDHEN, CDR2 SYDVKM, per germline. Deletions cut 7 bases from V and 4 bases from J, with 16 bases between. The CDR3 extends over 14 amino acids. CDR3: CASTQRLAVYGYTF. The CDR3 coding sequence is TGTGCCAGCACCCAACGTCTGGCCGTCTATGGCTACACCTTC.

This clonotype was recorded many times. The rearrangement links TRBV2 to TRBJ1-5; D may be TRBD1 (5 bases). CDR1 and CDR2 from the germline V gene are SNHLY and FYNNEI. The V and J ends lost 7 bases and 1 base respectively, with 11 bases between them. The CDR3 is 14 amino acids. CDR3 sequence: CASTRGVSNQPQHF. The CDR3 DNA follows: TGTGCCAGCACCCGGGGGGTAAGCAATCAGCCCCAGCATTTT.